This T cell receptor (beta chain) was retrieved from a study of shared clonotypes between healthy human individuals. A word on this clone: What it binds is unknown.

Naive CD45RA+ and memory CD45RA-negative subsets were split from CD4+ cells. General study results and limits: Non-shared clonotypes had lower generation probabilities than those shared by all four donors. Sampling covered blood only; tissue repertoires likely differ.

Clones were sequenced by immunoSEQ multiplex PCR, and TCRdb holds only the in-frame ones, with some missing. This table has roughly 1.4 million clones, approximately 98.5% appearing once. Germline V lookup: CDR1 WSHSY, CDR2 SAAADI. The CDR3 contains 16 residues. V lost 2 bases, J lost 5 bases, and 11 bases stayed unmatched. The sample taken for sequencing was naive CD4+ T cells sorted from blood. Subset noted: CD45RA+ positively selected. The receptor was derived from a young man in good health. This rearrangement joins TRBV10-2 to TRBJ2-5; 7 bases align to TRBD2. The CDR3 DNA sequence: TGCGCCAGCAGTGAGCCCCCATGGGGGGGATGGGAGACCCAGTACTTC. Translating it yields CASSEPPWGGWETQYF.